Listed here are 18 T cell receptor beta chains from one sample, sequenced in a study of cytomegalovirus exposure and HLA in healthy donors. Using immunoSEQ multiplex PCR, the repertoire was profiled, and TCRdb retains in-frame clones only, with some absent. Among 90,000 or so clones, 85% were seen once, and the ten largest hold 20% to 25%. The sequenced material came from PBMCs. These receptors originate from a man between 18 and 35 years old in good health and CMV-seropositive.

The rearrangement joins TRBV9 to TRBJ2-3; TRBD2 might be the D (6 bases). The CDR3 runs to 14 residues. With 4 bases removed from V and 4 bases from J, the gap between germline ends came to 13 bases. Germline V gene data show CDR1 as SGDLS and CDR2 as YYNGEE. The CDR3 DNA reads TGTGCCAGCAGCCGATCTAGCGTCGCAGATACGCAGTATTTT. Translated, it gives CASSRSSVADTQYF.

The chain is built from TRBV7-6 and TRBJ2-7, with TRBD2 matching over 11 bases. V was pared by 5 bases and J by 2 bases, with 8 bases of the junction left unmatched. Per germline, CDR1 SGHVS and CDR2 FNYEAQ. The CDR3 has 16 amino acids. The CDR3 DNA reads as TGTGCCAGCAGCCCCTTATTAGCGGGAGGGACCTACGAGCAGTACTTC. It yields the protein CASSPLLAGGTYEQYF.

The CDR3 spells CASSYRPPGNPYEQYF. CDR3 coding DNA: TGTGCCAGCAGTTACCGTCCCCCCGGGAACCCCTACGAGCAGTACTTC. V is TRBV6-5 and J is TRBJ2-7, with D perhaps TRBD2 (5 bases). The germline V gene has CDR1 MNHEY and CDR2 SVGAGI. The V end lost 2 bases, the J end lost 2 bases, and 16 bases lay between the germline ends. CDR3 length: 16 amino acids.

The chain recombines TRBV2 with TRBJ2-5; D is perhaps TRBD1 (5 bases). The V gene lost 6 bases and the J gene lost 5 bases, with 13 bases spanning the gap. The CDR3 totals 13 residues. CDR1 is SNHLY, CDR2 FYNNEI, per germline. CDR3 in amino acids: CASSADIRETQYF. The DNA for the CDR3 is TGTGCCAGCAGCGCGGACATACGGGAGACCCAGTACTTC.

J is TRBJ2-3 and V is TRBV5-3, with 7 bases identical to TRBD1. TRBV5-3 is treated as an ORF (open reading frame) with a function not yet certain. This CDR3 has 17 residues. Trimming at V came to 1 base and at J to 0 bases, leaving 8 bases not matched to a gene. CDR3 sequence: CARSLYSRGFSTDTQYF. The CDR3, as DNA: TGTGCCAGAAGCTTGTATTCCAGGGGGTTTAGCACAGATACGCAGTATTTT.

The gene calls are TRBV2 and TRBJ2-4, with no clear D. The germline CDR1 and CDR2 sequences are SNHLY and FYNNEI. The CDR3 is 14 residues long. The V end lost 0 bases, the J end lost 6 bases, and 9 bases lay between the germline ends. CDR3 sequence reads: CASSEARFSNIQYF. CDR3 DNA: TGTGCCAGCAGTGAAGCCCGGTTCTCAAACATTCAGTACTTC.

The V call is TRBV30, the J call TRBJ1-1, with a possible D match to TRBD1 (6 bases). Per the germline V gene, CDR1 is GTSNPN and CDR2 is SVGIG (reference sequence). This CDR3 is built from 13 residues. V was pared by 2 bases and J by 0 bases, with 7 bases between. Here the CDR3 DNA reads TGTGCCTGGAGTTCAGGGGTGAACACTGAAGCTTTCTTT. Translating it yields CAWSSGVNTEAFF.

The CDR3 protein is CASSDRVNQPQHF. Written as DNA, the CDR3 is TGCGCCAGCTCGGACAGGGTAAACCAGCCCCAGCATTTT. V usage is TRBV4-1 and J usage is TRBJ1-5, with 8 bases identical to TRBD1. Germline CDR1 MGHRA, CDR2 YSYEKL. Unmatched junction bases numbered 7, after V lost 8 bases and J lost 7 bases. The CDR3 covers 13 residues.

This chain uses TRBV7-9 with TRBJ2-1; D is uncertain. The germline CDR1 and CDR2 sequences are SEHNR and FQNEAQ (reference sequence). This CDR3 has 14 residues. V shed 7 bases and J shed 2 bases, with 12 bases lying between them. The CDR3 loop is CASTPPQPYNEQFF. The CDR3 nucleotides read TGTGCCAGCACCCCCCCACAGCCCTACAATGAGCAGTTCTTC. Variable domain in full (rest from reference TRBV7-9 and TRBJ2-1): DTGVSQNPRHKITKRGQNVTFRCDPISEHNRLYWYRQTLGQGPEFLTYFQNEAQLEKSRLLSDRFSAERPKGSFSTLEIQRTEQGDSAMYLCASTPPQPYNEQFFGPGTRLTVL.

The J gene is TRBJ2-7, the V gene TRBV6-5; D possibly corresponds to TRBD2 (6 bases). The germline V and J ends were trimmed by 10 bases and 2 bases, with 21 bases remaining between them. The CDR3 has 15 amino acids. CDR1 is MNHEY and CDR2 is SVGAGI in the germline V gene. CDR3 protein: CATSVTGGIAYEQYF. The CDR3 nucleotides read TGTGCCACCTCAGTTACGGGCGGGATAGCCTACGAGCAGTACTTC.

This chain joins TRBV7-9 and TRBJ2-1; 12 bases map to TRBD2. V gave up 4 bases and J gave up 2 bases; unmatched junction bases: 12. The germline V gene encodes CDR1 SEHNR and CDR2 FQNEAQ (reference sequence). The CDR3 is 19 amino acids. The CDR3 sequence is CASSSIPGLAGRAYNEQFF. For the CDR3, the DNA is TGTGCCAGCAGCTCGATACCGGGACTAGCGGGTCGCGCCTACAATGAGCAGTTCTTC.

J is TRBJ2-7 and V is TRBV28, with D possibly TRBD2 on 5 matching bases. The CDR3 spans 15 residues. Germline CDR1 MDHEN, CDR2 SYDVKM. Trimming took 6 bases from V and 3 from J, leaving 18 bases between them. The CDR3 nucleotides are TGTGCCAGCAGGGAGAGCGCAGGAGGTAGCTACGAGCAGTACTTC. Its translation is CASRESAGGSYEQYF.

The chain carries TRBV28 and TRBJ2-2; tentative D call: TRBD2 (5 bases). The CDR3 has 15 amino acids. Between the trimmed V and J ends, which lost 0 bases and 7 bases, there was a span of 12 bases. Per the germline V gene, CDR1 is MDHEN and CDR2 is SYDVKM. CDR3 amino acids: CASSLWTMRGGELFF. For the CDR3, the DNA is TGTGCCAGCAGTTTATGGACTATGCGTGGCGGGGAGCTGTTTTTT.

The chain is built from TRBV10-2 and TRBJ2-7, with D possibly matching TRBD2 (6 bases). The CDR3 sequence is 12 residues long. CDR1 and CDR2 (germline): WSHSY, SAAADI. Trimming pared 7 bases from V and 3 bases from J, leaving 10 bases between. The CDR3 DNA reads as TGCGCCAGCAACGGGGGTCTCTACGAGCAGTACTTC. Translated: CASNGGLYEQYF.

The genes are TRBV19 and TRBJ1-2; D remains unclear. CDR3 length equals 14 residues. The V and J ends lost 5 bases and 4 bases respectively, with 14 bases between them. Germline-derived CDR1 and CDR2 are LNHDA and SQIVND (reference sequence). In nucleotides, the CDR3 is TGTGCCAGTAGTGTGTCCGGGAGAAGCTATGGCTACACCTTC. Amino acid sequence: CASSVSGRSYGYTF.

The chain carries TRBV5-6 and TRBJ2-2; D is unresolved. Trimming stripped 1 base from V and 3 bases from J, with 7 bases between. CDR1 is SGHDT, CDR2 YYEEEE, per germline. The CDR3 runs 14 residues. The CDR3 protein is CASSLSLYTGELFF. CDR3 DNA: TGTGCCAGCAGCTTGTCTTTGTACACCGGGGAGCTGTTTTTT.

The J gene is TRBJ1-2, the V gene TRBV5-8; no definite D call. Germline CDR1 reads SGHTS; CDR2 reads YDEGEE. Between the trimmed V and J ends, which lost 4 bases and 2 bases, there was a span of 18 bases. The CDR3 totals 16 residues. CDR3 bases: TGTGCCAGCAGCCCTTTATGGACCGGGAAGAACTATGGCTACACCTTC. Protein product: CASSPLWTGKNYGYTF.

The chain carries TRBV27 and TRBJ1-2, with 10 nucleotides matching TRBD1. The ends lost 2 bases at V and 3 bases at J; junction bases unmatched: 3. CDR3 size: 15 residues. Germline loops: CDR1 MNHEY, CDR2 SMNVEV (reference sequence). CDR3 sequence reads: CASSLLGTGDYGYTF. DNA of the CDR3: TGTGCCAGCAGTTTACTAGGGACAGGGGACTATGGCTACACCTTC.